This is a list of T cell receptor beta chains from one sample in a study of blood T cells in healthy people across ages. Via MiXCR, TCRdb re-called the 5' RACE reads, giving one row per CDR3 protein. The table shows roughly 1.5 million distinct CDR3 sequences, with roughly 43% occurring only once. The sample comprised blood. The origin of the receptors is a woman aged 18-29 years in good health. Both conserved end residues are part of each CDR3.

J | V | CDR3
TRBJ2-5 | TRBV27 | CASSLFLTGQETQYF
TRBJ1-1 | TRBV20-1 | CSANGPGTEAFF
TRBJ1-3 | TRBV5-5 | CASSLLLGDSSGNTIYF
TRBJ2-7 | TRBV7-9 | CASSSISTYEQYF
TRBJ2-7 | TRBV6-6 | CASSTYRGPEQYF
TRBJ1-1 | TRBV6-1 | CASSHPPETTNTEAFF
TRBJ1-6 | TRBV2 | CASSESGGKNSPLHF
TRBJ1-1 | TRBV6-5 | CASSLNSQGFGKNTEAFF
TRBJ1-2 | TRBV13 | CASSSAGWAYCGYTF
TRBJ2-1 | TRBV4-3 | CASSQDWQGRYNEQFF
TRBJ2-1 | TRBV5-4 | CASAARSMNEQFF
TRBJ1-1 | TRBV5-1 | CASSVSPGHNTEAFF
TRBJ2-2 | TRBV4-3 | CASSQLPPSGTFTGELFF
TRBJ2-3 | TRBV7-9 | CASSPVVGGTDTQYF
TRBJ1-2 | TRBV3-1 | CASSQVQDFNYGYTF
TRBJ2-1 | TRBV20-1 | CRGLEADGNEQFF
TRBJ2-1 | TRBV5-1 | CASSTASTYNEQFF
TRBJ2-5 | TRBV20-1 | CSATGLAGAIRGETQYF
TRBJ2-5 | TRBV4-3 | CASSSYHSGTTYNEQYF
TRBJ2-7 | TRBV6-2/TRBV6-3 | CVSTYGGTFYEQYF
TRBJ2-2 | TRBV6-1 | CASLRAGQNTGELFF
TRBJ1-5 | TRBV2 | CASSELQLQPQHF
- | TRBV7-9 | CASSLGQSGKNYEQYF
TRBJ2-1 | TRBV19 | CASSMGRYEQFF
TRBJ2-1 | TRBV20-1 | CSARVTSGIYNEQFF
TRBJ2-1 | TRBV29-1 | CSVDGRGLAGGREQFF
TRBJ2-3 | TRBV4-3 | CASSHLPTSVGGDTQYF
TRBJ2-3 | TRBV12-3/TRBV12-4 | CASSPGQGVGTDTQYF
TRBJ2-1 | TRBV24-1 | CATRSYNEQFF
TRBJ2-1 | TRBV7-2 | CASSSWTGVNNEQFF
TRBJ1-1 | TRBV29-1 | CSVALRMSAEAFF
TRBJ1-1 | TRBV7-9 | CASTPLGGRFSNTEAFF
TRBJ1-1 | TRBV11-2 | CASSLSLMGEAFF
TRBJ2-7 | TRBV20-1 | CSASDRDRVIYEQYF
TRBJ1-1 | TRBV12-3/TRBV12-4 | CASRPLRDHTEAFF
TRBJ2-1 | TRBV10-1 | CASSPNSSSYNEQFF
TRBJ2-5 | TRBV7-2 | CASSRGLAGTQETQYF
TRBJ2-7 | TRBV28 | CTSSFHVGEILKTVVSYEQYF
TRBJ2-5 | TRBV4-2 | CASSRHRTGGQETQYF
TRBJ2-7 | TRBV29-1 | CSASPGTFYNEQYF
TRBJ2-1 | TRBV27 | CASSRLTKPYNEQFF
TRBJ2-5 | TRBV9 | CASSVGDRGKTQYF
TRBJ2-1 | TRBV20-1 | CSAISEGVNEQFF
TRBJ2-7 | TRBV29-1 | CSVGSGRRPYEQYF
TRBJ2-1 | TRBV11-2 | CASVGYNEQFF
TRBJ2-3 | TRBV4-1 | CASSQERAGGLADTQYF
TRBJ2-4 | TRBV4-1 | CASSQDWSGIQYF
TRBJ2-1 | TRBV24-1 | CATSDSDSEQFF
TRBJ1-2 | TRBV20-1 | CSGKGIYYGYTF